A few counts support the clone carrying this TCR beta chain. V lost 0 bases and J 3 bases, leaving 14 bases between the germline ends. Germline V lookup: CDR1 MNHEY, CDR2 SVGAGI. This CDR3 region has 16 residues. This record belongs to a study of blood T cell repertoires in COVID-19. About the research overall: COVID-19 samples, acute and convalescent, were from the United States, Italy and Spain. Sources were T cells, B-cell-depleted T cells, or PBMCs; the material itself was cDNA or gDNA.

Methods used by the authors: Amplification with reference gene primers provided the estimates of nucleated cell counts. The data were produced by immunoSEQ multiplex PCR, yet TCRdb's version contains in-frame clones alone and is incomplete. That table gives V, J and clone size, and the DNA gave D and trimming. The sample holds about 71,000 clones, over 80% seen once. The specimen was peripheral blood. The sequence derives from a woman over 75 with acute or convalescent COVID-19. V is TRBV6-5 and J is TRBJ1-1; tentative D call: TRBD1 (5 bases). The DNA of the CDR3 is TGTGCCAGCAGTTACTCTATAGGGGTTTTGTACACTGAAGCTTTCTTT. Its protein is CASSYSIGVLYTEAFF.